Each of the 19 T cell receptor beta chains below was sequenced from the same sample in a study of T cell clones after liver transplantation (dated by TCRdb to about 2019). The library was produced with the immunoSEQ multiplex PCR assay. This immuneACCESS table, as held by TCRdb, lists in-frame sequences with V and J called but not all clones. Of the missing ones, under half trace to an unresolved V gene in checked studies; the others have no known cause. A total of roughly 56,000 clones appear in this sample, 55% to 85% of them only once. The ten largest account for around 9.5% of the sample. The input for sequencing was CD4+ T cells from blood, taken more than 53 months after liver transplant. These TCRs come from a human patient who received a liver transplant. After a transplant, the graft donor may have provided part of the T cells.

This clone turned up a few times. This chain uses TRBV13 with TRBJ2-2; 15 nucleotides line up with TRBD2. Germline assignment: CDR1 PRHDT and CDR2 FYEKMQ (reference sequence). The CDR3 is 19 amino acids. The V and J ends lost 5 bases and 6 bases, in that order; junction bases with no gene match: 13. In nucleotides, the CDR3 is TGTGCCAGCAGCCCGGGACTAGCGGGGGGCCGGAAGAGGGCCGGGGAGCTGTTTTTT. Translation gives CASSPGLAGGRKRAGELFF.

The rearrangement uses TRBV4-2 and TRBJ2-7; tentatively, D is TRBD1 or TRBD2 (7 bases each). The V end lost 1 base, the J end lost 2 bases, and 15 bases lay between the germline ends. Germline CDR1 and CDR2: LGHNA and YNFKEQ. There are 16 residues in the CDR3. Written as DNA, the CDR3 is TGTGCCAGCAGCCAAGCCCAGGGGGGGGGCCCCTACGAGCAGTACTTC. Translated, it gives CASSQAQGGGPYEQYF.

A few counts support this clone. The rearrangement joins TRBV27 to TRBJ1-3; a weak D match, TRBD1 (6 bases). CDR3 length: 15 residues. With 5 bases removed from V and 0 bases from J, the gap between germline ends came to 11 bases. Germline loops: CDR1 MNHEY, CDR2 SMNVEV (reference sequence). The CDR3 loop reads CASSQSDSSGNTIYF. CDR3 nucleotide sequence: TGTGCCAGCAGTCAATCGGACAGCTCTGGAAACACCATATATTTT.

The chain recombines TRBV5-4 with TRBJ2-2, with D perhaps assigned TRBD1 or TRBD2 (5 bases each). CDR1 and CDR2 (germline): SGHNT, YYREEE (reference sequence). Trimming stripped 6 bases from V and 4 bases from J, with 31 bases between. The CDR3 spans 20 residues. The CDR3 DNA reads TGTGCCAGCACCGCATCCGGGGTAGGGGCCTATGGATCGGGCACCGGGGAGCTGTTTTTT. It specifies CASTASGVGAYGSGTGELFF.

The chain couples TRBV11-3 to TRBJ1-1, with D hard to call. The CDR3 runs 16 residues. From germline, CDR1 is SGHNT and CDR2 YENEEA. The ends were cut back, 3 bases at V and 1 base at J, with 15 bases in the middle. CDR3 loop: CASSFANVARNTEAFF. The CDR3 coding sequence is TGTGCCAGCAGCTTCGCAAATGTGGCCAGGAACACTGAAGCTTTCTTT.

J is TRBJ2-6 and V is TRBV19, with D perhaps TRBD2 (6 bases). V was shortened by 10 bases and J by 0 bases, with 19 bases between the two germline ends. Germline loops: CDR1 LNHDA, CDR2 SQIVND (reference sequence). The CDR3 is 17 amino acids. The CDR3 is CATLAGTAYSGANVLTF. The CDR3 DNA is TGTGCCACCTTGGCCGGGACTGCCTACTCTGGGGCCAACGTCCTGACTTTC. Filled out from reference TRBV19 and TRBJ2-6, the complete variable domain reads DGGITQSPKYLFRKEGQNVTLSCEQNLNHDAMYWYRQDPGQGLRLIYYSQIVNDFQKGDIAEGYSVSREKKESFPLTVTSAQKNPTAFYLCATLAGTAYSGANVLTFGAGSRLTVL.

The chain's CDR3 is CASSLVRTGDLLQETQYF. CDR3 nucleotide sequence: TGTGCCAGCAGCTTAGTGAGGACAGGGGACCTCCTCCAAGAGACCCAGTACTTC. The chain couples TRBV7-2 to TRBJ2-5, with 9 bases aligning to TRBD1. V shed 1 base, J shed 1 base, and the junction held 10 bases outside the gene matches. The V gene's germline CDR1 is SGHTA and CDR2 FQGNSA. CDR3 length: 18 residues.

V gene TRBV7-6 combines with J gene TRBJ2-5; TRBD2 matches at 7 bases. V dropped 5 bases and J dropped 4; count of bases not matched to a gene: 7. CDR1 and CDR2 from the germline V gene are SGHVS and FNYEAQ. The CDR3 covers 14 residues. The CDR3 is CASSRLSGVETQYF. CDR3 DNA sequence: TGTGCCAGCAGCAGACTGAGCGGGGTAGAGACCCAGTACTTC.

The gene calls are TRBV7-8 and TRBJ1-2; 7 positions match TRBD1. The CDR3 spans 19 residues. V dropped 2 bases and J dropped 4; count of bases not matched to a gene: 19. Germline V lookup: CDR1 SGHVS, CDR2 FQNEAQ. CDR3 residues: CASSLSLTGTASLAYGYTF. In DNA, the CDR3 is TGTGCCAGCAGCTTAAGTCTGACCGGGACAGCGAGTTTAGCCTATGGCTACACCTTC.

The chain recombines TRBV5-4 with TRBJ2-7; no firm D call. The CDR3 length is 13 residues. Trimming left V 6 bases short and J 3 bases short, with 13 bases between. Germline CDR1 is SGHNT and CDR2 is YYREEE (reference sequence). As DNA, the CDR3 is TGTGCCAGCATTACCGCGCGGATCTACGAGCAGTACTTC. It yields the protein CASITARIYEQYF.

For the CDR3, the DNA is TGTGCCAGTAGTATAAGGGCAGAAAACCCCCACTACACCTTC. Protein sequence: CASSIRAENPHYTF. The rearrangement joins TRBV19 to TRBJ1-2; unclear D gene. Per germline, CDR1 LNHDA and CDR2 SQIVND (reference sequence). The CDR3 length is 14 residues. The V end was cut by 2 bases, the J end by 10 bases, with 17 bases between.

The rearrangement uses TRBV5-4 and TRBJ2-7; no reliable D call. This CDR3 has 13 amino acids. V shed 0 bases and J shed 1 base, with 5 bases lying between them. In germline, CDR1 is SGHNT, CDR2 YYREEE (reference sequence). The CDR3 protein is CASSLVDSYEQYF. In DNA form, the CDR3 reads TGTGCCAGCAGCTTGGTTGATTCCTACGAGCAGTACTTC.

Judged by abundance, this clone is medium-sized. Other DNA sequences in this specimen translate into the identical CDR3. J is TRBJ1-6 and V is TRBV2; 8 bases map to TRBD1. The trim removed 6 bases at V and 8 bases at J, leaving 3 bases unmatched. The CDR3 covers 13 residues. Germline lookup yields CDR1 SNHLY and CDR2 FYNNEI. CDR3 coding DNA: TGTGCCAGCAGAGGACAGGGCCATTCACCCCTCCACTTT. It specifies CASRGQGHSPLHF.

The rearrangement joins TRBV6-6 to TRBJ1-2; D gene ambiguous. In germline, CDR1 is MNHNY, CDR2 SVGAGI (reference sequence). V dropped 11 bases and J dropped 0 bases, with 7 bases sitting between them. This CDR3 region has 11 residues. The DNA for the CDR3 is TGTGCCGGTGGTCCTAACTATGGCTACACCTTC. This sequence encodes CAGGPNYGYTF.

This chain joins TRBV19 and TRBJ1-4, with D hard to call. Germline CDR1 is LNHDA and CDR2 is SQIVND (reference sequence). The CDR3 is 15 residues long. Between the trimmed V and J ends, which lost 5 bases and 1 base, there was a span of 11 bases. DNA for the CDR3: TGTGCCAGTAGTTCCCCGAAGGGAACTAATGAAAAACTGTTTTTT. It encodes CASSSPKGTNEKLFF.

This chain joins TRBV28 and TRBJ1-2; perhaps TRBD1 as D (6 bases). The germline V gene encodes CDR1 MDHEN and CDR2 SYDVKM. This CDR3 comprises 13 residues. V lost 4 bases and J lost 8, with 14 bases in between. The CDR3: CASSSGQVSGYTF. The CDR3, as DNA: TGTGCCAGCAGTTCGGGACAAGTCTCGGGCTACACCTTC.

The chain uses TRBV15 and TRBJ2-7, with D maybe TRBD2 (5 bases). The V gene's germline CDR1 is LNHNV and CDR2 YYDKDF (reference sequence). This CDR3 comprises 14 residues. V was pared by 1 base and J by 3 bases, with 10 bases between. CDR3 residues: CATSRGGGLYEQYF. In DNA, the CDR3 is TGTGCCACCAGCAGAGGCGGCGGGCTCTACGAGCAGTACTTC.

V usage is TRBV7-9 and J usage is TRBJ1-2; 7 nucleotides match TRBD1. Unmatched junction bases numbered 7, after V lost 0 bases and J lost 3 bases. Germline V gene lookup returns CDR1 SEHNR and CDR2 FQNEAQ (reference sequence). The CDR3 loop spans 16 amino acids. The CDR3 region is CASSLARGGGDYGYTF. As DNA, the CDR3 is TGTGCCAGCAGCTTAGCGCGAGGAGGGGGCGACTATGGCTACACCTTC.

A few counts support this clone. The chain uses TRBV2 and TRBJ1-3; D is unresolved. Germline-derived CDR1 and CDR2 are SNHLY and FYNNEI. The CDR3 extends over 17 amino acids. Trimming shortened V by 6 bases and J by 0 bases, and 18 bases separated the two germline ends. The CDR3 spells CASRPPGSRTSGNTIYF. DNA for the CDR3: TGTGCCAGCAGGCCCCCGGGGAGTAGGACCTCTGGAAACACCATATATTTT.